The following is a TCR beta chain sequence with its context. Original analysis: Estimated nucleated cell counts came from reference gene primer amplification. Profiled with immunoSEQ multiplex PCR; TCRdb holds only in-frame clones, not every one. V and J calls and clone size are copied from that table; D and trimming were computed from the DNA. The sample yields about 170,000 clones, over 75% seen once. Germline-derived CDR1 and CDR2 are MNHEY and SMNVEV (reference sequence). V lost 5 bases and J lost 7; bases outside the gene matches: 9. The CDR3 runs to 15 residues. The data derive from a study of blood T cell repertoires in COVID-19. Study details: PBMCs, B-cell-depleted T cells, or T cells were the source of the cDNA or gDNA that made up the material.

Living in about two dozen US areas, the participants were between about 18 and 100 years of age. Cohorts were based on clinical histories the participants reported. The sample was PBMCs or T cells enriched from blood (not recorded which). This TCR came from a woman aged 18-35 years who had recovered from COVID-19. V usage is TRBV27 and J usage is TRBJ1-5, with 9 bases fitting TRBD1. The CDR3 sequence is CASSPRDRVGQPQHF. The CDR3 DNA is TGTGCCAGCAGTCCTCGGGACAGGGTAGGGCAGCCCCAGCATTTT.